The clone carrying this T cell receptor beta chain was seen only a few times. As yet, its antigen is unknown. This entry belongs to a study of vaccination and CD4 T cells after COVID-19. Specified treatment: approximately nine-day PBMC culture with coronavirus spike peptide pools or control peptides (ViraFEST assay). Cultured CD4+ T cell DNA underwent sequencing with the Oncomine TCR Beta short-read assay. From the PCR reads, TCRdb called clonotypes with MiXCR, one entry per CDR3 protein. The repertoire holds roughly 14,000 distinct CDR3 sequences, 25% to 30% seen once, with around a fifth in the top ten. The sequences come from CD4+ T cells from blood, cultured in vitro, collected before SARS-CoV-2 vaccination. The receptor was derived from a human donor who received a COVID-19 vaccine.

As DNA, the CDR3 is TGTGCCAGTAGTATTATTGAGCTAGGTTCCTACAATGAGCAGTTCTTC. This translates into CASSIIELGSYNEQFF. The chain is built from TRBV19 and TRBJ2-1; D is undetermined. Germline assignment: CDR1 LNHDA and CDR2 SQIVND (reference sequence). This CDR3 is built from 16 residues. V was trimmed by 3 bases and J by 1 base, leaving 13 bases between them.